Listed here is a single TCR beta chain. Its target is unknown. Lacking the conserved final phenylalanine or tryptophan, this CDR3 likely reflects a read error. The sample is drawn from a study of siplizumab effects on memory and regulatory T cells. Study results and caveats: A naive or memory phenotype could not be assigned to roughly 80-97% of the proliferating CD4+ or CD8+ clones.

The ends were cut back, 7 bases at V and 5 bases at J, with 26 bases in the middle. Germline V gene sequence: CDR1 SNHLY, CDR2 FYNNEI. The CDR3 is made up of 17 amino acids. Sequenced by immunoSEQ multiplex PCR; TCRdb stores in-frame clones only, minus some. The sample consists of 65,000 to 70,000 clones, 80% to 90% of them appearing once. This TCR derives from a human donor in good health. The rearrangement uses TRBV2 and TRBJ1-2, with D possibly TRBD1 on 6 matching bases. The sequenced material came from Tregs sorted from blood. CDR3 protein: CASTDVPGQLMDYGYTL. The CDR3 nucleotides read TGTGCCAGCACCGATGTCCCGGGACAATTAATGGATTATGGCTACACCCTC.